What follows describes a single TCR beta chain. This sample was included in a study of cytomegalovirus exposure and HLA in healthy donors. PCR used 60 Vbeta primers and 13 Jbeta primers. Libraries were prepared by immunoSEQ multiplex PCR; TCRdb keeps only in-frame clonotypes and omits some of them. In the table there are around 85,000 clones, 80% of which are singletons. This sequence originates from a woman aged 50 to 60 in good health and CMV-seropositive. The sequencing input was PBMCs.

CDR3 nucleotides: TGCAGCGTACGGACAGAGAGCAATCAGCCCCAGCATTTT. Translation gives CSVRTESNQPQHF. The chain recombines TRBV29-1 with TRBJ1-5, with D perhaps matching TRBD1 (6 bases). The CDR3 totals 13 residues. Germline assignment: CDR1 SQVTM and CDR2 ANQGSEA. Trimming pared 6 bases from V and 1 base from J, leaving 10 bases between.